These 9 T cell receptor beta chains originate from one sample sequenced in a study of blood T cell repertoires in COVID-19. The method was immunoSEQ multiplex PCR; TCRdb's version includes in-frame clones alone and lacks a portion of them. This table has a few hundred thousand clones, roughly 87% appearing once. Sequencing was performed on peripheral blood. These receptors all come from a woman aged 18-35 years who had recovered from COVID-19.

Only one count was recorded for this clone. V usage is TRBV13 and J usage is TRBJ2-2; tentatively, D is TRBD2 (5 bases). Germline V gene lookup returns CDR1 PRHDT and CDR2 FYEKMQ (reference sequence). The CDR3 covers 17 residues. The V and J ends lost 1 base and 2 bases respectively, with 14 bases between them. The CDR3 bases are TGTGCCAGCAGCTTAGTCCCCGGACTCGCAAACACCGGGGAGCTGTTTTTT. Encoded protein: CASSLVPGLANTGELFF.

This chain uses TRBV6-5 with TRBJ2-1; TRBD1 might be the D (6 bases). Per the germline V gene, CDR1 is MNHEY and CDR2 is SVGAGI. V dropped 2 bases and J dropped 3 bases, with 14 bases sitting between them. The CDR3 extends over 16 amino acids. The CDR3 here is CASSYGQGINYNEQFF. Written as DNA, the CDR3 is TGTGCCAGCAGTTACGGGCAGGGGATAAACTACAATGAGCAGTTCTTC.

The V and J genes are TRBV24-1 and TRBJ1-5; the D is unclear. Trimming left V 4 bases short and J 0 bases short, with 12 bases between. CDR1 and CDR2 from the germline V gene are KGHDR and SFDVKD. This CDR3 has 16 residues. In nucleotides, the CDR3 is TGTGCCACCAGTGACGCAGGTCAGCTTAGCAATCAGCCCCAGCATTTT. Protein product: CATSDAGQLSNQPQHF.

The chain is built from TRBV9 and TRBJ2-7, with 13 bases identical to TRBD2. CDR3 length: 17 amino acids. Trimming at V came to 4 bases and at J to 2 bases, leaving 9 bases not matched to a gene. CDR1 SGDLS and CDR2 YYNGEE come from the germline V gene. The CDR3 region is CASSPYSGLAGAYEQYF. The CDR3 nucleotides are TGTGCCAGCAGCCCGTATTCCGGACTAGCGGGAGCCTACGAGCAGTACTTC.

The chain carries TRBV5-6 and TRBJ1-1; TRBD1 might be the D (5 bases). The CDR3 runs to 14 residues. The germline V and J ends were trimmed by 0 bases and 3 bases, with 9 bases remaining between them. Germline-derived CDR1 and CDR2 are SGHDT and YYEEEE. This chain's CDR3 is CASSLEGWHTEAFF. The CDR3 nucleotides read TGTGCCAGCAGCTTGGAGGGGTGGCACACTGAAGCTTTCTTT.

The gene calls are TRBV19 and TRBJ2-3; TRBD2 agrees at 16 bases. Germline CDR1 and CDR2: LNHDA and SQIVND (reference sequence). CDR3 length equals 19 residues. J lost 5 bases, V lost 10 bases, and 18 bases had no gene match. The CDR3 nucleotides read TGTGCCACCCGGGCCGGAGGGACTAGCGGGAGGGCCAGGGGAGATACGCAGTATTTT. This translates into CATRAGGTSGRARGDTQYF.

V usage is TRBV4-2 and J usage is TRBJ2-1; the D is unclear. V lost 4 bases and J lost 8, with 12 bases in between. In germline, CDR1 is LGHNA, CDR2 YNFKEQ. The CDR3 is 13 amino acids. The CDR3 sequence: CASSPLRSHEQFF. The CDR3 DNA follows: TGTGCCAGCAGCCCCCTGAGGAGCCATGAGCAGTTCTTC.

The rearrangement uses TRBV7-7 and TRBJ1-2; D unresolved. CDR3 length: 12 amino acids. Germline V lookup: CDR1 SSHAT, CDR2 FNYEAQ (reference sequence). V was cut by 5 bases and J by 3 bases, with 7 bases left in between. The CDR3 spells CASSRTDYGYTF. The CDR3 DNA sequence: TGTGCCAGCAGCAGGACTGACTATGGCTACACCTTC.

This clone was seen only a few times. This sequence joins TRBV15 and TRBJ2-7; tentative D call: TRBD1 (5 bases). The CDR3 totals 13 residues. Per germline, CDR1 LNHNV and CDR2 YYDKDF (reference sequence). Trimming cost V 3 bases and J 4 bases, with 10 bases left between them. The CDR3 here is CATSSERTYEQYF. The DNA for the CDR3 is TGTGCCACCAGCAGCGAACGGACATACGAGCAGTACTTC.